The sequence of this T cell receptor (beta chain) was determined in a study of T cells in tuberculosis. Profiling relied on immunoSEQ multiplex PCR, and the TCRdb table lists in-frame clones only, not all of them. The data show about 23,000 clones, around 97% seen once. This sequence originates from a donor between 10 and 29 years old with latent tuberculosis or without tuberculosis infection. The sequencing input was PBMCs.

This chain's CDR3 is CASSFNTGDYGYTF. The CDR3, as DNA: TGTGCCAGCAGTTTCAACACTGGAGACTATGGCTACACCTTC. The genes are TRBV27 and TRBJ1-2; no reliable D call. CDR1 MNHEY and CDR2 SMNVEV come from the germline V gene (reference sequence). The CDR3 runs 14 residues. Trimming stripped 3 bases from V and 3 bases from J, with 11 bases between.